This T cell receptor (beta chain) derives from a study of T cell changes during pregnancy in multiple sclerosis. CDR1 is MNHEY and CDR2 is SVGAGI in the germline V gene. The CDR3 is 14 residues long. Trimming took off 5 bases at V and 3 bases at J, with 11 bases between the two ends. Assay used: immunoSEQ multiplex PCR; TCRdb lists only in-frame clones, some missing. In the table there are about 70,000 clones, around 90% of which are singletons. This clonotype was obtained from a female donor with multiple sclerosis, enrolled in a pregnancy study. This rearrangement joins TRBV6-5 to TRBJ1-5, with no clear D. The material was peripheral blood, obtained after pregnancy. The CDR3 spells CASSRDNPNQPQHF. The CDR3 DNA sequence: TGTGCCAGCAGTCGAGACAATCCCAATCAGCCCCAGCATTTT.